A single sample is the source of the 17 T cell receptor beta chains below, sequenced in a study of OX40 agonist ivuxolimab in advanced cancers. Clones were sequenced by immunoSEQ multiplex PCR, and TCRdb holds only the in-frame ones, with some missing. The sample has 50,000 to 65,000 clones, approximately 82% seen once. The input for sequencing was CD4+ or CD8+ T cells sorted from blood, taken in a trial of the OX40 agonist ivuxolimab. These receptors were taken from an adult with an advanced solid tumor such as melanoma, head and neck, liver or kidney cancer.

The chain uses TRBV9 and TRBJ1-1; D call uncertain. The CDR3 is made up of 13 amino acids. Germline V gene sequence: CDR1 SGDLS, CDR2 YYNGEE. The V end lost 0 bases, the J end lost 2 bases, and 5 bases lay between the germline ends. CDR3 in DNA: TGTGCCAGCAGCGTAGACGTTAACACTGAAGCTTTCTTT. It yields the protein CASSVDVNTEAFF. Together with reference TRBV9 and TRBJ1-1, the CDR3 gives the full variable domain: DSGVTQTPKHLITATGQRVTLRCSPRSGDLSVYWYQQSLDQGLQFLIQYYNGEERAKGNILERFSAQQFPDLHSELNLSSLELGDSALYFCASSVDVNTEAFFGQGTRLTVV.

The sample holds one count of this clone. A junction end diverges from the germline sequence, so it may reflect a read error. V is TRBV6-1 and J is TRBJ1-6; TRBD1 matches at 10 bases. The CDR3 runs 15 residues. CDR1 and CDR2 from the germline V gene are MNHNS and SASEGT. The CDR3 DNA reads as TGTGCCAGCTCGATAATCCCGGGACAGGGGTTGGGGTGTGACTTT. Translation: CASSIIPGQGLGCDF.

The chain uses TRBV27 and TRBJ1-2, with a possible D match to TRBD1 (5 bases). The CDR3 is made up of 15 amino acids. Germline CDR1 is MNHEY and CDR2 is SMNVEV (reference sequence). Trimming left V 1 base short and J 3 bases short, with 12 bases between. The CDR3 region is CASSLLMGGDYGYTF. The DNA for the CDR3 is TGTGCCAGCAGTTTATTGATGGGAGGGGACTATGGCTACACCTTC.

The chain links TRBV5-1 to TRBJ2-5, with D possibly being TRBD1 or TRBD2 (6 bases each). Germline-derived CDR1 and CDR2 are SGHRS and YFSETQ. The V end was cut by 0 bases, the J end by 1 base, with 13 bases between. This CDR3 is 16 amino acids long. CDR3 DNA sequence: TGCGCCAGCAGCTTGGGGGGGGCGCCATCCCAAGAGACCCAGTACTTC. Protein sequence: CASSLGGAPSQETQYF.

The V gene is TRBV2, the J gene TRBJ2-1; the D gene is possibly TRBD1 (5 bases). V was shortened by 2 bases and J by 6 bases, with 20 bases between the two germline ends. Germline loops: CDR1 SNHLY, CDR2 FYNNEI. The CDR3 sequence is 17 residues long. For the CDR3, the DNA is TGTGCCAGCAGTGAAAAACAGGTTCCTCCTCAGCGCAATGAGCAGTTCTTC. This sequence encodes CASSEKQVPPQRNEQFF.

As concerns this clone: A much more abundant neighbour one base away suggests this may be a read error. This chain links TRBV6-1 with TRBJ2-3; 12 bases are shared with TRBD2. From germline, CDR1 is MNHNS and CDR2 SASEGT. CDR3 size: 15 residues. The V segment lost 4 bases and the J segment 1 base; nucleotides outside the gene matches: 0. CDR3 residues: CASSGLAGGTDTQYF. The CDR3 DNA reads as TGTGCCAGCAGTGGACTAGCGGGGGGCACAGATACGCAGTATTTT.

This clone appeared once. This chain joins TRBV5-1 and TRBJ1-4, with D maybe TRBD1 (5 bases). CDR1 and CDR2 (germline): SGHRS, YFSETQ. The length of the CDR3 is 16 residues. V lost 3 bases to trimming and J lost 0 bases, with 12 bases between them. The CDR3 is CASSSGLSATNEKLFF. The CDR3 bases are TGCGCCAGCAGCTCGGGACTTTCAGCAACTAATGAAAAACTGTTTTTT.

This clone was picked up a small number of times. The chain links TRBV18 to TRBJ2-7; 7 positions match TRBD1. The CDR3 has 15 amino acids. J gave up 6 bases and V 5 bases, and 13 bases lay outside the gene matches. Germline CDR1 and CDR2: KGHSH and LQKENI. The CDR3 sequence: CASSTSLGGLSEQYF. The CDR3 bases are TGTGCCAGCTCAACTTCCCTAGGGGGCCTAAGCGAGCAGTACTTC.

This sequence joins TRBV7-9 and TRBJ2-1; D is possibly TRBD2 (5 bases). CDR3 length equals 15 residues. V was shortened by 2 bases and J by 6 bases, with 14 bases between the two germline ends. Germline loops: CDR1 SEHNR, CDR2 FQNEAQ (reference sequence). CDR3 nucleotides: TGTGCCAGCAGCTTATATTTAGCGACTGGCAATGAGCAGTTCTTC. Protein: CASSLYLATGNEQFF.

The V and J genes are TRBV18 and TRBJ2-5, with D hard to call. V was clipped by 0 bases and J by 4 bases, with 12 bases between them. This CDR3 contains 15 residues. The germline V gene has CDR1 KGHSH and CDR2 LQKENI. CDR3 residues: CASSPPASGSETQYF. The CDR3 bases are TGTGCCAGCTCACCACCGGCGAGTGGGTCAGAGACCCAGTACTTC.

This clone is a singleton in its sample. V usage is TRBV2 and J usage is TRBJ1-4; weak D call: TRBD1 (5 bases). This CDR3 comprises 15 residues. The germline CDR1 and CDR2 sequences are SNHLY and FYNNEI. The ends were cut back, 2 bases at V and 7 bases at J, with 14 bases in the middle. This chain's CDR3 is CASSEQGTGSEKLFF. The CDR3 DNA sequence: TGTGCCAGCAGTGAACAGGGTACAGGAAGTGAAAAACTGTTTTTT.

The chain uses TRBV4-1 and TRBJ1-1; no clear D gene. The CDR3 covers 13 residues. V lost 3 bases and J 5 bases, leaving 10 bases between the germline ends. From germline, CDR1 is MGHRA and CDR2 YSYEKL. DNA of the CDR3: TGCGCCAGCAGCCAGGAGGGTGGAACTGAAGCTTTCTTT. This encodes CASSQEGGTEAFF.

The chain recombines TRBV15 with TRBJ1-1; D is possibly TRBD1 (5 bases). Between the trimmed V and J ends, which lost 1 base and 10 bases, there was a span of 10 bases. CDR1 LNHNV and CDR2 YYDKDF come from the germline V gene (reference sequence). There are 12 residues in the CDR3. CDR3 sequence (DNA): TGTGCCACCAGCAGAGCAGGGATCCGAGCTTTCTTT. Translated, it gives CATSRAGIRAFF.

The CDR3 reads CASSTGTSGRSSYEQYF. The DNA of the CDR3 is TGTGCCAGCAGCACTGGGACTAGCGGGAGGAGCTCCTACGAGCAGTACTTC. The chain joins TRBV7-9 to TRBJ2-7, with 15 bases aligning to TRBD2. Trimming at V came to 5 bases and at J to 0 bases, leaving 5 bases not matched to a gene. Looked up from germline, CDR1 is SEHNR and CDR2 is FQNEAQ (reference sequence). CDR3 size: 17 residues.

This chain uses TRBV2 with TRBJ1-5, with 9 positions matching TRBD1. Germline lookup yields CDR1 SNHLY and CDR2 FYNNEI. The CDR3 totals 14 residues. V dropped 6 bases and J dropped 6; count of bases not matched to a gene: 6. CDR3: CASRVDRGRQPQHF. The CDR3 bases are TGTGCCAGCAGGGTGGACAGGGGTCGTCAGCCCCAGCATTTT. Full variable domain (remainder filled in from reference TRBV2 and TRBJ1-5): EPEVTQTPSHQVTQMGQEVILRCVPISNHLYFYWYRQILGQKVEFLVSFYNNEISEKSEIFDDQFSVERPDGSNFTLKIRSTKLEDSAMYFCASRVDRGRQPQHFGDGTRLSIL.

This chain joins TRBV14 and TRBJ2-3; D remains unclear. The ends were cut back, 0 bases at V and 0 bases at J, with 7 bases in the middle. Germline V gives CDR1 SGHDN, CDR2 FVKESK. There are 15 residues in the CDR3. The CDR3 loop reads CASSQEVDSTDTQYF. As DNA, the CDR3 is TGTGCCAGCAGCCAAGAGGTAGACAGCACAGATACGCAGTATTTT.

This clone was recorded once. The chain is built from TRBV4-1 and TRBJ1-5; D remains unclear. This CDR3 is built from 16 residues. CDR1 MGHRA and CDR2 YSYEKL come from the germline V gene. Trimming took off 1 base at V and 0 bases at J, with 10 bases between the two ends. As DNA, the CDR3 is TGCGCCAGCAGCCAAGTTCTTGCAGTTAGCAATCAGCCCCAGCATTTT. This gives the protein CASSQVLAVSNQPQHF.